A selection of T cell receptor beta chains follows, all from one sample in a study of CD8 T cells in ankylosing spondylitis. TCRdb analysed the 5' RACE reads with MiXCR anew, one entry per CDR3 protein. The data contain about 800,000 distinct CDR3 sequences, 12% of them singletons. Sequenced: blood, either unsorted or a sorted T cell fraction (not recorded which). These receptors came from a male donor with ankylosing spondylitis. Both conserved end residues are part of each CDR3. A clone size is listed for some rows: how often the clone was seen (once, few, many), or a class if it is expanded.

abundance: .; v_gene: TRBV30; j_gene: TRBJ2-1; CDR3aa: CAWSRIYNEQFF
abundance: few; v_gene: TRBV6-1; j_gene: TRBJ1-4; CDR3aa: CASSAQGREKLFF
abundance: .; v_gene: TRBV20-1; j_gene: TRBJ1-6; CDR3aa: CSAPQGTPYNSPLHF
abundance: .; v_gene: TRBV29-1; j_gene: TRBJ2-3; CDR3aa: CSVARTGVSDTQYF
abundance: few; v_gene: TRBV7-3; j_gene: TRBJ1-2; CDR3aa: CASSPGTGHTYGYTF
abundance: many; v_gene: TRBV29-1; j_gene: TRBJ2-5; CDR3aa: CSGQSGTPTQYF
abundance: .; v_gene: TRBV18; j_gene: TRBJ2-7; CDR3aa: CASSPAGGLEQYF
abundance: few; v_gene: TRBV6-2/TRBV6-3; j_gene: TRBJ2-5; CDR3aa: CASSYSLLAGETQYF
abundance: few; v_gene: TRBV3-1; j_gene: TRBJ2-7; CDR3aa: CASSFGTGFSEQYF
abundance: once; v_gene: TRBV20-1; j_gene: TRBJ2-3; CDR3aa: CSARALTSGTLVTQYF
abundance: few; v_gene: TRBV6-2/TRBV6-3; j_gene: TRBJ1-1; CDR3aa: CASSYSYTATNTEAFF
abundance: .; v_gene: TRBV28; j_gene: TRBJ2-7; CDR3aa: CATTGQIYEQYF
abundance: .; v_gene: TRBV6-5; j_gene: TRBJ2-2; CDR3aa: CASSYNDRYTGELFF
abundance: many; v_gene: TRBV20-1; j_gene: TRBJ1-5; CDR3aa: CSAVQGAGDQPQHF
abundance: .; v_gene: TRBV7-2; j_gene: TRBJ2-2; CDR3aa: CASSLDRLKTGELFF
abundance: few; v_gene: TRBV5-1; j_gene: TRBJ2-7; CDR3aa: CASSLYGINEQYF